Listed here is a single T cell receptor beta chain. This entry belongs to a study of T-cell reconstitution after alpha-beta-depleted transplantation in children. Unique molecular identifiers featured in how the TCRbeta library was prepared. TCRdb called the PCR reads again in MiXCR, with one record for every CDR3 protein. The sample carries a few hundred thousand distinct CDR3 sequences, roughly a tenth recorded once. Trimming stripped 8 bases from V and 2 bases from J, with 12 bases between. This CDR3 is built from 13 residues. Germline V gene data show CDR1 as MNHNS and CDR2 as SASEGT. The sequencing here drew on PBMCs, taken before TCRalphabeta/CD19-depleted stem cell transplant. The sequence was obtained from a boy under two years old with acute myeloid leukemia, due to receive a stem cell transplant. The J gene is TRBJ2-5, the V gene TRBV6-1; no clear D. CDR3 DNA sequence: TGTGCCAGCTCGCCCTACTATCAAGAGACCCAGTACTTC. Translation gives CASSPYYQETQYF.